This TCR beta chain was sequenced for a study of cytomegalovirus exposure and HLA in healthy donors. V shed 6 bases, J shed 6 bases, and the junction held 8 bases outside the gene matches. The CDR3 loop spans 14 amino acids. Germline-derived CDR1 and CDR2 are ENHRY and SYGVKD. The PCR employed 60 Vbeta primers together with 13 Jbeta primers. Only in-frame clones appear in the TCRdb table, and some are missing; sequencing was by immunoSEQ multiplex PCR. The profile shows about 160,000 clones, over 60% of them singletons. The receptor comes from a woman aged 25 to 39 in good health and CMV-seronegative. The material sequenced was PBMCs. The V call is TRBV10-3, the J call TRBJ2-1, with 7 bases identical to TRBD2. CDR3 nucleotide sequence: TGTGCCATCAGCCTCGGACTAGAAGGCAATGAGCAGTTCTTC. Amino acids: CAISLGLEGNEQFF.